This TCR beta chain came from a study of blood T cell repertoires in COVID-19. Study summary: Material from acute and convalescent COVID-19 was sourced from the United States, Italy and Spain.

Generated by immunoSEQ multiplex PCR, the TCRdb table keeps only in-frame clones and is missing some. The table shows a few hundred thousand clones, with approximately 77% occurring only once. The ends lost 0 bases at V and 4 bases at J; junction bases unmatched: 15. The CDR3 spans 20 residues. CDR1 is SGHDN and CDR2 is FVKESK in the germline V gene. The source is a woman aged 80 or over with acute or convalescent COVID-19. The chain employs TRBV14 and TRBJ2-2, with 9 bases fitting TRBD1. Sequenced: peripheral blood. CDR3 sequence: CASSQDNPRGTGRPTGELFF. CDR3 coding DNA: TGTGCCAGCAGCCAAGATAACCCAAGGGGGACAGGGAGACCCACCGGGGAGCTGTTTTTT. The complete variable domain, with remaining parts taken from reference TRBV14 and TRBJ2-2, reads EAGVTQFPSHSVIEKGQTVTLRCDPISGHDNLYWYRRVMGKEIKFLLHFVKESKQDESGMPNNRFLAERTGGTYSTLKVQPAELEDSGVYFCASSQDNPRGTGRPTGELFFGEGSRLTVL.